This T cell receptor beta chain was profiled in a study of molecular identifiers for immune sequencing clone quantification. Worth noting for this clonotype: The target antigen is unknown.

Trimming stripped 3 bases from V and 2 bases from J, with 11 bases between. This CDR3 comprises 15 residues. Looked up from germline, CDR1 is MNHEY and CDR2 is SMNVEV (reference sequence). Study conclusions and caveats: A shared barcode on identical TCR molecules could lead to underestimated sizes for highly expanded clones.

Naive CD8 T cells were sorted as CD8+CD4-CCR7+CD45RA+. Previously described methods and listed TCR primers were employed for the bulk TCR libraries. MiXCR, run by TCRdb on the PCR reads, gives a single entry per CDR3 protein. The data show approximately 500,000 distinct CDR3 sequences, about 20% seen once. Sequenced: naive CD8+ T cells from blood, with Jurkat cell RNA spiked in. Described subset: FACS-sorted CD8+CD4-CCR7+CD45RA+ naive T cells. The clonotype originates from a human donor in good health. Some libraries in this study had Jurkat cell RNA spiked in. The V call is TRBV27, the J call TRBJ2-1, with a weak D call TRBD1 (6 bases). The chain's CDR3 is CASSLGARTYNEQFF. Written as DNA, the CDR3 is TGTGCCAGCAGTTTGGGGGCTAGAACCTACAATGAGCAGTTCTTC.